A single sample gave rise to the 21 T cell receptor beta chains below, sequenced in a study of T cell repertoires and Cas9 in healthy adults (dated by TCRdb to 2017 to 2018). Receptor libraries were prepared by the immunoSEQ multiplex PCR assay. TCRdb mirrors the immuneACCESS table, restricted to in-frame sequences. Some clones are absent from its copies; in checked studies, under half trace to an unresolved V gene, and the reason for the others is unknown. This sample holds some 15,000 clones; 89% were observed only once. 1.5% of the sample comes from the top ten. The specimen was Tregs (CD4+, CD25+, CD127-, CD137-, CD154-) from PBMCs; culture status not recorded. The receptors come from a human donor in good health.

CDR3 residues: CASRERQGQSYEQYV. For the CDR3, the DNA is TGTGCCAGCAGAGAAAGACAGGGTCAGTCCTACGAGCAGTACGTC. This chain uses TRBV21-1 with TRBJ2-7; the D call of TRBD1 is as the table states it, not checked on the DNA. TRBV21-1 is a pseudogene locus. This CDR3 has 15 residues.

This chain links TRBV5-1 with TRBJ2-5, with 8 bases lining up with TRBD1. Germline assignment: CDR1 SGHRS and CDR2 YFSETQ. This CDR3 region has 17 residues. V gave up 0 bases and J gave up 4 bases; unmatched junction bases: 11. The CDR3 bases are TGCGCCAGCAGCTTGGATATGTCCAGGGGGCATCGAGAGACCCAGTACTTC. Its protein is CASSLDMSRGHRETQYF.

The chain uses TRBV7-8 and TRBJ2-3; D is possibly TRBD2 (6 bases). The CDR3 sequence is 15 residues long. Germline lookup yields CDR1 SGHVS and CDR2 FQNEAQ. With 6 bases removed from V and 2 bases from J, the gap between germline ends came to 15 bases. The CDR3, as DNA: TGTGCCAGCAGACGAACCGGAGGGAACACAGATACGCAGTATTTT. Its protein product is CASRRTGGNTDTQYF. The whole variable domain, filled in from reference TRBV7-8 and TRBJ2-3, reads GAGVSQSPRYKVAKRGQDVALRCDPISGHVSLFWYQQALGQGPEFLTYFQNEAQLDKSGLPSDRFFAERPEGSVSTLKIQRTQQEDSAVYLCASRRTGGNTDTQYFGPGTRLTVL.

The chain recombines TRBV5-1 with TRBJ2-5, with no clear D. V was trimmed by 3 bases and J by 2 bases, leaving 8 bases between them. CDR3 size: 13 residues. CDR1 and CDR2 from the germline V gene are SGHRS and YFSETQ. CDR3 protein: CASSYGPQETQYF. The CDR3 nucleotides read TGCGCCAGCAGCTACGGGCCACAAGAGACCCAGTACTTC.

This clone was found a few times. This chain connects TRBV19 to TRBJ1-4; D is unclear. The CDR3 sequence is 12 residues long. V was clipped by 9 bases and J by 8 bases, with 13 bases between them. The germline V gene has CDR1 LNHDA and CDR2 SQIVND (reference sequence). CDR3 DNA: TGTGCCAGCACATCCGCAATAGAAAAACTGTTTTTT. Residues: CASTSAIEKLFF.

The chain employs TRBV19 and TRBJ1-1, with D unresolved. From germline, CDR1 is LNHDA and CDR2 SQIVND (reference sequence). Trimming stripped 3 bases from V and 4 bases from J, with 9 bases between. CDR3 length equals 13 residues. The CDR3 here is CASSIRVGTEAFF. The CDR3 nucleotides read TGTGCCAGTAGTATCCGTGTGGGCACTGAAGCTTTCTTT.

J is TRBJ1-2 and V is TRBV11-2; D remains ambiguous. The length of the CDR3 is 14 residues. Per germline, CDR1 SGHAT and CDR2 FQNNGV. Trimming took 0 bases from V and 4 from J, leaving 9 bases between them. CDR3: CASSLDPSRYGYTF. CDR3 coding DNA: TGTGCCAGCAGCTTAGATCCCAGCCGCTATGGCTACACCTTC.

This clone was detected only once. The chain is built from TRBV7-2 and TRBJ2-7, with D unresolved. The CDR3 runs 13 residues. Trimming removed 4 bases from V and 7 bases from J, with 14 bases in between. Germline V gene sequence: CDR1 SGHTA, CDR2 FQGNSA. In DNA, the CDR3 is TGTGCCAGCAGCTCCTCACCCGGGTCTGAGCAGTACGTC. It encodes CASSSSPGSEQYV.

The chain is built from TRBV5-1 and TRBJ2-7; maybe TRBD2 (5 bases). The CDR3 is 14 amino acids. From germline, CDR1 is SGHRS and CDR2 YFSETQ. V was cut by 0 bases and J by 3 bases, with 10 bases left in between. The DNA for the CDR3 is TGCGCCAGCAGCTTGGCGGGAAAGCTCTACGAGCAGTACTTC. Amino acids: CASSLAGKLYEQYF.

The rearrangement joins TRBV5-4 to TRBJ1-1; a weak D match, TRBD1 (5 bases). In germline, CDR1 is SGHNT, CDR2 YYREEE (reference sequence). The CDR3 spans 13 residues. Deletions cut 5 bases from V and 11 bases from J, with 19 bases between. CDR3 sequence (DNA): TGTGCCAGCAGTCCGGGTCAGGGCGCTCGGGCTTTCTTT. It translates to CASSPGQGARAFF.

This clone was seen only once. The DNA of the CDR3 is TGTGCCAGCAGCTTGGGGCCAGGACAAGAGACCCAGTACTTC. Translating gives CASSLGPGQETQYF. The genes are TRBV5-6 and TRBJ2-5; D gene uncertain. The CDR3 has 14 amino acids. The germline V and J ends were trimmed by 0 bases and 2 bases, with 8 bases remaining between them. CDR1 is SGHDT and CDR2 is YYEEEE in the germline V gene.

The chain couples TRBV11-3 to TRBJ2-7; maybe TRBD1 (6 bases). V was shortened by 3 bases and J by 7 bases, with 10 bases between the two germline ends. In germline, CDR1 is SGHNT, CDR2 YENEEA. The CDR3 has 12 residues. The CDR3 bases are TGTGCCAGCAGCTTCCGACAGGCGGAGCAGTACTTC. This codes for CASSFRQAEQYF.

The CDR3: CASRRQGRNSNQPQHF. CDR3 DNA sequence: TGTGCCAGCAGGAGACAGGGGCGAAATAGCAATCAGCCCCAGCATTTT. This sequence joins TRBV2 and TRBJ1-5, with 8 bases identical to TRBD1. CDR1 is SNHLY and CDR2 is FYNNEI in the germline V gene. Trimming removed 6 bases from V and 0 bases from J; junction bases left unmatched: 7. CDR3 length equals 16 residues.

V usage is TRBV9 and J usage is TRBJ2-7; possible D gene TRBD1, 6 bases. In germline, CDR1 is SGDLS, CDR2 YYNGEE. Deletions cut 4 bases from V and 5 bases from J, with 16 bases between. The CDR3 is 14 residues long. CDR3 bases: TGTGCCAGCAGCTCCAGGGCCACAGGGAACGAGCAGTACTTC. This sequence encodes CASSSRATGNEQYF.

The V and J genes are TRBV6-5 and TRBJ1-2, with D unclear. V was clipped by 5 bases and J by 7 bases, with 11 bases between them. The germline gives CDR1 MNHEY, CDR2 SVGAGI. This CDR3 has 12 residues. This CDR3 reads CASSPREGGYTF. CDR3 sequence (DNA): TGTGCCAGCAGTCCGCGGGAGGGTGGCTACACCTTC.

The chain has TRBV9 and TRBJ2-2; no reliable D call. V lost 3 bases, J lost 6 bases, and 9 bases lay in between. The CDR3 extends over 13 amino acids. Germline V gene sequence: CDR1 SGDLS, CDR2 YYNGEE. The CDR3 coding sequence is TGTGCCAGCAGCGCCTGGATGTCCGGGGAGCTGTTTTTT. It translates to CASSAWMSGELFF.

In DNA form, the CDR3 reads TGTGCCACCAGCAGACTCTCACAAGGGGCAGATACGCAGTATTTT. Protein: CATSRLSQGADTQYF. The gene calls are TRBV15 and TRBJ2-3; a possible D gene is TRBD1 (5 bases). This CDR3 is built from 15 residues. CDR1 is LNHNV and CDR2 is YYDKDF in the germline V gene (reference sequence). The ends were cut back, 2 bases at V and 4 bases at J, with 13 bases in the middle.

The chain joins TRBV4-1 to TRBJ1-1; D is unresolved. The CDR3 spans 14 residues. V lost 2 bases and J lost 1, with 8 bases in between. The germline V gene encodes CDR1 MGHRA and CDR2 YSYEKL. The CDR3 DNA reads as TGCGCCAGCAGCCAAAGGTACACGAACACTGAAGCTTTCTTT. It encodes CASSQRYTNTEAFF.

This sequence joins TRBV28 and TRBJ2-3; 9 bases are shared with TRBD1. Trimming removed 0 bases from V and 2 bases from J; junction bases left unmatched: 3. CDR1 and CDR2 from the germline V gene are MDHEN and SYDVKM. This CDR3 is built from 16 residues. CDR3 residues: CASSLWGQGDTDTQYF. CDR3 in DNA: TGTGCCAGCAGTTTATGGGGACAGGGAGACACAGATACGCAGTATTTT.

The rearrangement joins TRBV9 to TRBJ2-3, with 9 bases lining up with TRBD2. The CDR3 runs to 15 residues. The germline V gene encodes CDR1 SGDLS and CDR2 YYNGEE. After removal of 4 bases from V and 5 bases from J, the junction contained 8 bases not matched to a gene. Here the CDR3 DNA reads TGTGCCAGCAGCATCCCGGGACTAGCAAGAGATACGCAGTATTTT. This translates into CASSIPGLARDTQYF.

This clone has just one count. V is TRBV28 and J is TRBJ2-1, with 11 positions matching TRBD2. The germline V gene encodes CDR1 MDHEN and CDR2 SYDVKM. The CDR3 is 15 residues long. V shed 8 bases, J shed 6 bases, and the junction held 9 bases outside the gene matches. The CDR3 DNA sequence: TGTGCCAGCGCATCATTAGCGGGAGGGATCAATGAGCAGTTCTTC. Protein sequence: CASASLAGGINEQFF.